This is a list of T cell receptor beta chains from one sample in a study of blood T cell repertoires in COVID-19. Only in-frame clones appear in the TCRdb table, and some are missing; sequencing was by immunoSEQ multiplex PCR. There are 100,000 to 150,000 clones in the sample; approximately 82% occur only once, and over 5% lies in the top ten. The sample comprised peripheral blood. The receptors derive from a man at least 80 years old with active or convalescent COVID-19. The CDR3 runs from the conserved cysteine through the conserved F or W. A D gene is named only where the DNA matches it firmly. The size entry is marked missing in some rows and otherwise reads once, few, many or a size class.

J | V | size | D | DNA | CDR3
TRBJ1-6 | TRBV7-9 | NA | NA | TGTGCCAGCAGCTCCTCGGGCGCAGGGTGGTCACCCCTCCACTTT | CASSSSGAGWSPLHF
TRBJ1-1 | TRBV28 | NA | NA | TGTGCCAGCAGTACGAGCACTGAAGCTTTCTTT | CASSTSTEAFF
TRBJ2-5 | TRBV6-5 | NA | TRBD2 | TGTGCCAGCACGACTAGCGGGGGCTACCAAGAGACCCAGTACTTC | CASTTSGGYQETQYF
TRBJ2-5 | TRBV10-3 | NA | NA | TGTGCCATCAGTGAAGGGGGGGGCATGGAGACCCAGTACTTC | CAISEGGGMETQYF
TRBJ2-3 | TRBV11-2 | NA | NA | TGTGCCAGCAGCTCTCCCGGTTGGCGGGGCTTAGATACGCAGTATTTT | CASSSPGWRGLDTQYF
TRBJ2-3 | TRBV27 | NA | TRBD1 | TGTGCCAGCAGTCCGCCCCCCGGGACAGGGGATACGCAGTATTTT | CASSPPPGTGDTQYF
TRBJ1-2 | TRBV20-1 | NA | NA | TGCAGTGCCCAGGGACACGTTGGCTACACCTTC | CSAQGHVGYTF
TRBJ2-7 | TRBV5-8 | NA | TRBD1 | TGTGCCAGCAGCTTGCAGACAGGGTCCTACGAGCAGTACTTC | CASSLQTGSYEQYF
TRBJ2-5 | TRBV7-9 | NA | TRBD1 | TGTGCCAGCAGCCGGGGACAGCAAGAGACCCAGTACTTC | CASSRGQQETQYF
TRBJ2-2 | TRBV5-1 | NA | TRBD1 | TGCGCCAGCAGCCCAGACAGGGCGAGCACCGGGGAGCTGTTTTTT | CASSPDRASTGELFF
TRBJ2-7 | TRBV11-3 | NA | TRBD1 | TGTGCCAGCAGCTTAGAGGGGGACAGAGCCTACGAGCAGTACTTC | CASSLEGDRAYEQYF
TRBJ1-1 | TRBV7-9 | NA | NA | TGTGCCAGCAGTTCCGGTGGGAACACTGAAGCTTTCTTT | CASSSGGNTEAFF
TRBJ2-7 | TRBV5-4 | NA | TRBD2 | TGTGCCAGCAGCTTTGGTGGGCGGGGGAGCTCCTACGAGCAGTACTTC | CASSFGGRGSSYEQYF
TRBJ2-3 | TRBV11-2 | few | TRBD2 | TGTGCCAGCAGCTTCACTCTAGCGGGGACAGATACGCAGTATTTT | CASSFTLAGTDTQYF
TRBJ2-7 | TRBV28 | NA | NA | TGTGCCAGCAGGCCTTCAGGGCCCCACGAGCAGTACTTC | CASRPSGPHEQYF
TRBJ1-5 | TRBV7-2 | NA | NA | TGTGCCAGCAGCCTATACGGGGGATATAGCAATCAGCCCCAGCATTTT | CASSLYGGYSNQPQHF
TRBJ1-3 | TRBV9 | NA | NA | TGTGCCAGCAGCGCCCAATTACCAACATCTGGAAACACCATATATTTT | CASSAQLPTSGNTIYF
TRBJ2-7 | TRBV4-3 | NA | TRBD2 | TGCGCCAGCAGCCAAGATCGGTCGTTAGCGGGGGGGCCCCCCTACGAGCAGTACTTC | CASSQDRSLAGGPPYEQYF
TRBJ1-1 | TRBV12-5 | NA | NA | TGTGCTAGTGGTCCGCAGGGATCTGAAGCTTTCTTT | CASGPQGSEAFF
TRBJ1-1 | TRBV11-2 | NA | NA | TGTGCCAGCAGTTCCCAGAACACTGAAGCTTTCTTT | CASSSQNTEAFF
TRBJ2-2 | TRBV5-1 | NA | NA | TGCGCCAGCAGCTCCACAGGGACGGCCGGGGAGCTGTTTTTT | CASSSTGTAGELFF
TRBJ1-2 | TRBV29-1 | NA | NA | TGCAGCGTTGAAGATGGGCGGGGGTCAAGTGGCTACACCTTC | CSVEDGRGSSGYTF
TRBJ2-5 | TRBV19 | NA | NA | TGTGCCAGTAGTCCTGGACAGTCCCAAGAGACCCAGTACTTC | CASSPGQSQETQYF
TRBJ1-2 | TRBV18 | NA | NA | TGTGCCAGCTCACCAGGGGGAGGATATGGCTACACCTTC | CASSPGGGYGYTF
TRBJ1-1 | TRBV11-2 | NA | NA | TGTGCCAGCAGCCCTGGCACGGGGGGGGAGTCCTTCTTT | CASSPGTGGESFF
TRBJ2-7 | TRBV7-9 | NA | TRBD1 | TGTGCCAGCAGCCACCATGCCGGACAGGTCGGCGAGCAGTACTTC | CASSHHAGQVGEQYF